The 23 T cell receptor beta chains below come from one sample, sequenced in a study of beta chain features in type 1 diabetes. Expressed TCRB transcripts got sequenced, as all isolated RNA was reverse transcribed. Here immunoSEQ multiplex PCR was the method, and the copy in TCRdb shows in-frame clones only, minus some. The sample shows approximately 150,000 clones, roughly 10% of them seen only once. Sequencing was performed on central memory CD4+ T cells from blood. The receptors stem from a woman aged 40-49 years in good health.

This clone was counted between two and nine times. This chain joins TRBV4-1 and TRBJ2-7; D is possibly TRBD2 (6 bases). V lost 0 bases and J 0 bases, leaving 15 bases between the germline ends. Germline values: CDR1 MGHRA, CDR2 YSYEKL. CDR3 length: 17 amino acids. CDR3 sequence: CASSQDPDGGLSYEQYF. DNA of the CDR3: TGCGCCAGCAGCCAAGATCCGGACGGGGGTCTCTCCTACGAGCAGTACTTC.

This clone came up a few times. The genes are TRBV5-4 and TRBJ2-5, with 13 bases identical to TRBD2. J was trimmed by 6 bases and V by 2 bases; bases with no gene match: 4. This CDR3 is built from 15 residues. The germline V gene has CDR1 SGHNT and CDR2 YYREEE (reference sequence). The CDR3 DNA follows: TGTGCCAGCAGCTTCCCCGGGACTAGCGGGAAGACCCAGTACTTC. It translates to CASSFPGTSGKTQYF.

The rearrangement uses TRBV6-6 and TRBJ2-1; tentatively, D is TRBD2 (6 bases). CDR3 length: 12 residues. Germline values: CDR1 MNHNY, CDR2 SVGAGI (reference sequence). The V end lost 3 bases, the J end lost 13 bases, and 13 bases lay between the germline ends. This CDR3 is CASSYKRDFQFF. Written as DNA, the CDR3 is TGTGCCAGCAGTTATAAACGGGACTTTCAGTTCTTC.

This clone was counted only a few times. The rearrangement links TRBV5-1 to TRBJ1-6; weak D call: TRBD1 (6 bases). CDR3 length equals 15 residues. Germline V CDR1 and CDR2: SGHRS, YFSETQ. V dropped 6 bases and J dropped 7 bases, with 17 bases sitting between them. The CDR3 loop is CASTGQLDKNSPLHF. CDR3 in DNA: TGCGCCAGCACCGGACAGTTGGATAAAAATTCACCCCTCCACTTT. Combining the CDR3 with reference TRBV5-1 and TRBJ1-6 gives the whole variable domain KAGVTQTPRYLIKTRGQQVTLSCSPISGHRSVSWYQQTPGQGLQFLFEYFSETQRNKGNFPGRFSGRQFSNSRSEMNVSTLELGDSALYLCASTGQLDKNSPLHFGNGTRLTVT.

V and J are TRBV9 and TRBJ1-5; a possible D gene is TRBD1 (5 bases). Germline V CDR1 and CDR2: SGDLS, YYNGEE. V lost 0 bases to trimming and J lost 5 bases, with 18 bases between them. This CDR3 has 17 amino acids. CDR3 bases: TGTGCCAGCAGCGTAGGGGGGGAAGGGAGGGAATATCAGCCCCAGCATTTT. As protein: CASSVGGEGREYQPQHF.

This clone has just a few counts. This rearrangement joins TRBV25-1 to TRBJ2-5, with 13 bases identical to TRBD2. The ends lost 8 bases at V and 3 bases at J; junction bases unmatched: 12. Germline-derived CDR1 and CDR2 are MGHDK and SYGVNS. The CDR3 runs 17 residues. The CDR3 DNA follows: TGTGCCAGCGCCCCACTAGCGGGGGGGCGGGAAAAAGAGACCCAGTACTTC. As protein: CASAPLAGGREKETQYF.

The J gene is TRBJ2-7, the V gene TRBV7-7, with a possible D match to TRBD2 (5 bases). CDR3 length: 13 residues. In germline, CDR1 is SSHAT, CDR2 FNYEAQ (reference sequence). With 3 bases removed from V and 4 bases from J, the gap between germline ends came to 10 bases. The CDR3: CASSFSGSYEQYF. CDR3 in DNA: TGTGCCAGCAGCTTTTCGGGGTCTTACGAGCAGTACTTC.

This clone was picked up a small number of times. The chain joins TRBV6-5 to TRBJ1-2; no clear D gene. This CDR3 spans 13 amino acids. The V end lost 2 bases, the J end lost 4 bases, and 8 bases lay between the germline ends. Germline CDR1 reads MNHEY; CDR2 reads SVGAGI. The CDR3 region is CASSYDMGYGYTF. As DNA, the CDR3 is TGTGCCAGCAGTTACGACATGGGCTATGGCTACACCTTC.

This clone was observed a handful of times. This chain links TRBV6-5 with TRBJ1-5; 10 positions match TRBD1. The CDR3 consists of 15 residues. The germline gives CDR1 MNHEY, CDR2 SVGAGI. V lost 5 bases and J lost 7; bases outside the gene matches: 8. CDR3 sequence: CASSPGTGVQQPQHF. CDR3 DNA sequence: TGTGCCAGCAGTCCGGGGACAGGGGTTCAGCAGCCCCAGCATTTT.

The rearrangement links TRBV28 to TRBJ1-1; D possibly corresponds to TRBD1 (5 bases). Trimming pared 6 bases from V and 1 base from J, leaving 12 bases between. CDR3 size: 14 residues. Germline values: CDR1 MDHEN, CDR2 SYDVKM. The chain's CDR3 is CASSYLQGNTEAFF. The CDR3 DNA reads as TGTGCCAGCAGCTACCTTCAGGGGAACACTGAAGCTTTCTTT.

This clone was picked up a small number of times. CDR3 bases: TGTGCCAGCAGCTTAACCACGGGCTCCTACGAGCAGTACTTC. Its translation: CASSLTTGSYEQYF. The V gene is TRBV7-2, the J gene TRBJ2-7; D remains ambiguous. Germline V gene sequence: CDR1 SGHTA, CDR2 FQGNSA. The CDR3 is 14 amino acids. Deletions cut 2 bases from V and 0 bases from J, with 8 bases between.

J is TRBJ2-4 and V is TRBV25-1; TRBD2 matches at 7 bases. Trimming removed 1 base from V and 0 bases from J; junction bases left unmatched: 9. The CDR3 contains 18 residues. Germline V CDR1 and CDR2: MGHDK, SYGVNS. The CDR3 sequence is CASSEWTAREVAKNIQYF. Written as DNA, the CDR3 is TGTGCCAGCAGTGAATGGACCGCCCGGGAGGTAGCCAAAAACATTCAGTACTTC.

The sample holds a few counts of this clone. J is TRBJ1-2 and V is TRBV28; D is ambiguous. The V gene lost 2 bases and the J gene lost 4 bases, with 11 bases spanning the gap. The CDR3 runs to 14 residues. CDR1 and CDR2 from the germline V gene are MDHEN and SYDVKM. This chain's CDR3 is CASSLSAAGYGYTF. The DNA of the CDR3 is TGTGCCAGCAGTTTAAGCGCGGCCGGCTATGGCTACACCTTC.

The V and J genes are TRBV29-1 and TRBJ1-2; TRBD1 might be the D (6 bases). The CDR3 extends over 15 amino acids. Germline CDR1 is SQVTM and CDR2 is ANQGSEA. The V end lost 1 base, the J end lost 4 bases, and 16 bases lay between the germline ends. DNA for the CDR3: TGCAGCGTTGAAGGTGCGGGGGGCCCCACCTATGGCTACACCTTC. Its protein product is CSVEGAGGPTYGYTF.

This clone was detected only a few times. This chain links TRBV29-1 with TRBJ2-5, with TRBD1 identical over 7 bases. V was pared by 6 bases and J by 5 bases, with 6 bases of the junction left unmatched. From germline, CDR1 is SQVTM and CDR2 ANQGSEA. There are 12 residues in the CDR3. CDR3 residues: CSVGDREETQYF. CDR3 sequence (DNA): TGCAGCGTCGGAGACAGGGAGGAGACCCAGTACTTC.

This clone was found a few times. The V gene is TRBV7-2, the J gene TRBJ2-7; D gene ambiguous. The CDR3 sequence is 12 residues long. The V gene lost 2 bases and the J gene lost 2 bases, with 4 bases spanning the gap. Germline CDR1 reads SGHTA; CDR2 reads FQGNSA. The CDR3 nucleotides are TGTGCCAGCAGCTTACTAGCCTACGAGCAGTACTTC. It codes for CASSLLAYEQYF.

CDR3: CASSFEGFNQPQHF. In DNA form, the CDR3 reads TGTGCCAGCAGCTTCGAGGGCTTCAATCAGCCCCAGCATTTT. The V gene is TRBV7-2, the J gene TRBJ1-5; D gene unclear. CDR3 size: 14 residues. Germline-derived CDR1 and CDR2 are SGHTA and FQGNSA. The V gene lost 3 bases and the J gene lost 3 bases, with 9 bases spanning the gap.

This chain links TRBV6-4 with TRBJ2-3; 8 positions agree with TRBD1. The germline CDR1 and CDR2 sequences are MRHNA and SNTAGT. V shed 4 bases, J shed 1 base, and the junction held 4 bases outside the gene matches. This CDR3 has 15 amino acids. Here the CDR3 DNA reads TGTGCCAGCAGTGTCATGGGACAGGGCACAGATACGCAGTATTTT. Translation: CASSVMGQGTDTQYF.

This chain connects TRBV6-5 to TRBJ1-2; D gene unclear. Trimming removed 6 bases from V and 8 bases from J, with 13 bases in between. Germline V gene lookup returns CDR1 MNHEY and CDR2 SVGAGI. The CDR3 spans 12 residues. The CDR3 loop reads CASRLDGVGYTF. In nucleotides, the CDR3 is TGTGCCAGCAGACTCGACGGGGTCGGCTACACCTTC.

The sample holds a few counts of this clone. The chain has TRBV29-1 and TRBJ2-5; D possibly corresponds to TRBD2 (5 bases). The germline V gene has CDR1 SQVTM and CDR2 ANQGSEA. This CDR3 comprises 13 residues. Trimming left V 3 bases short and J 4 bases short, with 12 bases between. CDR3 sequence (DNA): TGCAGCGTTGAGGCAGAGGAGGCAGAGACCCAGTACTTC. This codes for CSVEAEEAETQYF.

This clone was counted only a few times. V usage is TRBV7-2 and J usage is TRBJ2-7; 8 bases line up with TRBD1. Unmatched junction bases numbered 12, after V lost 6 bases and J lost 2 bases. This CDR3 has 16 residues. The germline V gene encodes CDR1 SGHTA and CDR2 FQGNSA. The CDR3, as DNA: TGTGCCAGCAGTAAAAATCAGGGGGCGCCCACCTACGAGCAGTACTTC. The encoded protein is CASSKNQGAPTYEQYF.

V and J are TRBV6-4 and TRBJ1-6; 11 nucleotides line up with TRBD1. Germline loops: CDR1 MRHNA, CDR2 SNTAGT. The CDR3 totals 15 residues. Trimming cost V 2 bases and J 7 bases; bases outside gene matches: 1. Written as DNA, the CDR3 is TGTGCCAGCAGTGACGGACAGGGGGCAAATTCACCCCTCCACTTT. It yields the protein CASSDGQGANSPLHF.

This clone was seen only a few times. The rearrangement joins TRBV5-1 to TRBJ2-5; the match to TRBD2 covers 9 bases. V lost 4 bases and J lost 1; bases outside the gene matches: 8. Germline V CDR1 and CDR2: SGHRS, YFSETQ. The CDR3 sequence is 16 residues long. The CDR3 region is CASSPGSGGIQETQYF. CDR3 coding DNA: TGCGCCAGCAGCCCAGGAAGCGGGGGGATCCAAGAGACCCAGTACTTC.